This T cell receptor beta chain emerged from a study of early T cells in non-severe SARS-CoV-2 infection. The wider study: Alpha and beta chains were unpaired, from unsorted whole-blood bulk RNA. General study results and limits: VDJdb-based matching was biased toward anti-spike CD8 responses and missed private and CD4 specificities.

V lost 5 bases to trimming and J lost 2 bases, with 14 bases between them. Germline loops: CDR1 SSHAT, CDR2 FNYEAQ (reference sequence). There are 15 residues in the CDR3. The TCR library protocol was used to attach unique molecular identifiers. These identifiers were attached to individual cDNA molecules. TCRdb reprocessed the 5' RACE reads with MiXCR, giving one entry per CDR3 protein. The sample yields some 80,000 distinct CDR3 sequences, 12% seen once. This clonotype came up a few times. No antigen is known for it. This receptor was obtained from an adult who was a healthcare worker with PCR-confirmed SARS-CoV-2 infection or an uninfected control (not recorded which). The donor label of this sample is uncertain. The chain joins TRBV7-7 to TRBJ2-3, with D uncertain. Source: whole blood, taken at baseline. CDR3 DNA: TGTGCCAGCAGCCAATCGACCGTACTCACAGATACGCAGTATTTT. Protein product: CASSQSTVLTDTQYF.